This TCR beta chain derives from a study of shared clonotypes between healthy human individuals. Regarding this clone: Its antigen is still unknown.

Libraries were prepared by immunoSEQ multiplex PCR; TCRdb keeps only in-frame clonotypes and omits some of them. The top ten clones hold over 10% of a sample with fewer than 650,000 clones, less than 80% of them seen once. Whole-study findings and limits: Sampling used blood alone; tissue repertoires probably differ.

The CDR3 runs to 17 residues. The germline V and J ends were trimmed by 3 bases and 3 bases, with 20 bases remaining between them. The germline V gene encodes CDR1 MRHNA and CDR2 SNTAGT. The healthy adult donors were HIV-negative and reported no recent acute infections or vaccinations. Extraction of genomic DNA in unsorted samples used roughly 100 million PBMCs. Sequencing was carried out using PBMCs. The chain has TRBV6-4 and TRBJ1-1; possibly TRBD1 for D (5 bases). This TCR was sampled from a woman aged 40-49 years in good health. Some clones in this sample may be carry-over from other donors' samples. The DNA of the CDR3 is TGTGCCAGCAGTGAGGATACGGGGCCCTCGGAGGACACTGAAGCTTTCTTT. Its translation: CASSEDTGPSEDTEAFF.